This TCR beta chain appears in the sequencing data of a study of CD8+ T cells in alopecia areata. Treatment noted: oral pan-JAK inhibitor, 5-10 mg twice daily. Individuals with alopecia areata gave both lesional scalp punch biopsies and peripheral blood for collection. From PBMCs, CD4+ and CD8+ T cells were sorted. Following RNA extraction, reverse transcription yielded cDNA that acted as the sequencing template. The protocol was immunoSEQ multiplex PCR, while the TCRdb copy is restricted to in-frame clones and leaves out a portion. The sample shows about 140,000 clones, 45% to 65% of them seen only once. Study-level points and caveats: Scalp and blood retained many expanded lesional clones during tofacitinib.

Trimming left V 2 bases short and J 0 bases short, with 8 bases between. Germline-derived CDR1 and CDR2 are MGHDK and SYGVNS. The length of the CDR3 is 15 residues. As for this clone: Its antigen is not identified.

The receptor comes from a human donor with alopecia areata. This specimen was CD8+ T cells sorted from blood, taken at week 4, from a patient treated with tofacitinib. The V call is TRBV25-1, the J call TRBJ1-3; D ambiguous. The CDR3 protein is CASSEHGLSGNTIYF. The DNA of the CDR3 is TGTGCCAGCAGTGAACACGGTCTCTCTGGAAACACCATATATTTT. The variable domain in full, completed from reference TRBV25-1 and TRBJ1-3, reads EADIYQTPRYLVIGTGKKITLECSQTMGHDKMYWYQQDPGMELHLIHYSYGVNSTEKGDLSSESTVSRIRTEHFPLTLESARPSHTSQYLCASSEHGLSGNTIYFGEGSWLTVV.